Below, 26 T cell receptor beta chains from the same sample are listed, as sequenced in a study of OX40 agonist ivuxolimab in advanced cancers. Assay: immunoSEQ multiplex PCR; the TCRdb copy retains only in-frame clones and omits some. The table has 70,000 or so clones, approximately 90% seen once. The sequenced sample was CD4+ or CD8+ T cells sorted from blood, obtained in a trial of the OX40 agonist ivuxolimab. These receptors originate from an adult with an advanced solid tumor such as melanoma, head and neck, liver or kidney cancer.

The gene calls are TRBV30 and TRBJ1-1; TRBD1 matches at 9 bases. Germline V CDR1 and CDR2: GTSNPN, SVGIG (reference sequence). The CDR3 spans 14 residues. V gave up 3 bases and J gave up 4 bases; unmatched junction bases: 6. CDR3 nucleotide sequence: TGTGCCTGGAGATCCGACAGGGGGACCACTGAAGCTTTCTTT. This sequence encodes CAWRSDRGTTEAFF.

This chain joins TRBV6-5 and TRBJ1-5; 8 nucleotides match TRBD1. The CDR3 spans 15 residues. The germline V gene encodes CDR1 MNHEY and CDR2 SVGAGI. The V gene end was trimmed by 5 bases and the J gene end by 4 bases; junction bases not matched to a gene: 7. CDR3 coding DNA: TGTGCCAGCAGTCCTACGGGACAGGCTAATCAGCCCCAGCATTTT. Its translation is CASSPTGQANQPQHF.

This clone was seen more than once but under ten times. This rearrangement joins TRBV7-9 to TRBJ2-7, with D possibly matching TRBD2 (5 bases). V shed 5 bases and J shed 2 bases, with 28 bases lying between them. CDR3 length: 19 residues. Germline V lookup: CDR1 SEHNR, CDR2 FQNEAQ (reference sequence). Here the CDR3 DNA reads TGTGCCAGCAGCCCCCCGGGAATCATGTGGCAGAAAAAACCCTACGAGCAGTACTTC. Amino acids: CASSPPGIMWQKKPYEQYF.

The chain recombines TRBV5-4 with TRBJ2-7, with D possibly matching TRBD2 (6 bases). CDR1 SGHNT and CDR2 YYREEE come from the germline V gene (reference sequence). V was clipped by 1 base and J by 7 bases, with 21 bases between them. The CDR3 loop spans 16 amino acids. The CDR3 bases are TGTGCCAGCAGCTTGATCTTCAGCGGACTAAGGCGGGAGCAGTACTTC. Translating it yields CASSLIFSGLRREQYF.

This sequence joins TRBV5-4 and TRBJ1-2, with D possibly being TRBD1 (6 bases). Germline V gene data show CDR1 as SGHNT and CDR2 as YYREEE (reference sequence). The CDR3 covers 13 residues. The V and J ends lost 7 bases and 8 bases respectively, with 18 bases between them. CDR3 nucleotides: TGTGCCAGCTCCATTGGGGGCGCGGCAGGCTACACCTTC. Amino acid sequence: CASSIGGAAGYTF.

The chain uses TRBV2 and TRBJ2-1; D may be TRBD1 (5 bases). From germline, CDR1 is SNHLY and CDR2 FYNNEI. V was trimmed by 3 bases and J by 7 bases, leaving 16 bases between them. The CDR3 sequence is 15 residues long. The CDR3 DNA is TGTGCCAGCAGTGAGGGGCAGGTCAACCTGAATGAGCAGTTCTTC. Protein: CASSEGQVNLNEQFF. Variable domain in full (rest from reference TRBV2 and TRBJ2-1): EPEVTQTPSHQVTQMGQEVILRCVPISNHLYFYWYRQILGQKVEFLVSFYNNEISEKSEIFDDQFSVERPDGSNFTLKIRSTKLEDSAMYFCASSEGQVNLNEQFFGPGTRLTVL.

The chain employs TRBV6-5 and TRBJ1-2; TRBD1 is a possible D gene (5 bases). CDR3 length: 14 residues. Trimming removed 0 bases from V and 8 bases from J, with 13 bases in between. CDR1 is MNHEY, CDR2 SVGAGI, per germline. CDR3 coding DNA: TGTGCCAGCAGTTACTCGGGGCCCACTAGGGGCTACACCTTC. Amino acid sequence: CASSYSGPTRGYTF.

The chain recombines TRBV10-3 with TRBJ2-7; 8 nucleotides align to TRBD1. There are 15 residues in the CDR3. V gave up 2 bases and J gave up 5 bases; unmatched junction bases: 8. Germline values: CDR1 ENHRY, CDR2 SYGVKD. In nucleotides, the CDR3 is TGTGCCATCAGTGAGATCGACAGGGGATACAACGAGCAGTACTTC. It specifies CAISEIDRGYNEQYF.

The chain couples TRBV9 to TRBJ2-5; D might be TRBD2 (5 bases). Trimming cost V 0 bases and J 2 bases, with 11 bases left between them. The germline CDR1 and CDR2 sequences are SGDLS and YYNGEE. The CDR3 extends over 15 amino acids. CDR3 residues: CASSVAPGKQETQYF. The DNA for the CDR3 is TGTGCCAGCAGCGTAGCTCCGGGGAAACAAGAGACCCAGTACTTC.

DNA of the CDR3: TGCGCCAGCAGCCTGGGTCCAGCGGACTCATTCTACGAGCAGTACTTC. Protein product: CASSLGPADSFYEQYF. The V gene is TRBV5-1, the J gene TRBJ2-7; D possibly corresponds to TRBD2 (5 bases). CDR1 SGHRS and CDR2 YFSETQ come from the germline V gene. Trimming stripped 4 bases from V and 3 bases from J, with 20 bases between. The CDR3 length is 16 residues.

The chain recombines TRBV27 with TRBJ1-2; tentative D call: TRBD1 (5 bases). Deletions cut 5 bases from V and 8 bases from J, with 12 bases between. The CDR3 totals 12 residues. From germline, CDR1 is MNHEY and CDR2 SMNVEV (reference sequence). The CDR3 region is CASSGDRLGYTF. CDR3 nucleotide sequence: TGTGCCAGCAGTGGGGACCGGTTAGGCTACACCTTC.

V is TRBV19 and J is TRBJ2-7; the D gene is possibly TRBD2 (6 bases). Germline assignment: CDR1 LNHDA and CDR2 SQIVND (reference sequence). The ends were cut back, 5 bases at V and 5 bases at J, with 19 bases in the middle. There are 15 residues in the CDR3. The CDR3 region is CASSLQPTRRDEQYF. The DNA of the CDR3 is TGTGCCAGTAGTCTCCAACCGACTAGAAGGGACGAGCAGTACTTC.

The J gene is TRBJ1-2, the V gene TRBV27; D possibly corresponds to TRBD1 (5 bases). Germline V gene sequence: CDR1 MNHEY, CDR2 SMNVEV (reference sequence). The CDR3 length is 13 residues. V lost 6 bases and J 4 bases, leaving 12 bases between the germline ends. The CDR3 nucleotides read TGTGCCAGCAGACTTACGGGGGTCTATGGCTACACCTTC. It codes for CASRLTGVYGYTF.

V usage is TRBV28 and J usage is TRBJ2-1, with 10 positions matching TRBD2. Germline values: CDR1 MDHEN, CDR2 SYDVKM. The V gene end was trimmed by 5 bases and the J gene end by 6 bases; junction bases not matched to a gene: 10. This CDR3 comprises 16 residues. CDR3 sequence (DNA): TGTGCCAGCAGTCTTCATCGACTAGCGGGCACCAATGAGCAGTTCTTC. Residues: CASSLHRLAGTNEQFF.

This clone showed up just once. The chain joins TRBV19 to TRBJ1-2; 9 bases agree with TRBD1. CDR3 length equals 15 residues. Per the germline V gene, CDR1 is LNHDA and CDR2 is SQIVND (reference sequence). The trim removed 3 bases at V and 2 bases at J, leaving 4 bases unmatched. CDR3 sequence: CASSIGQGINYGYTF. CDR3 DNA: TGTGCCAGTAGTATCGGACAGGGGATCAACTATGGCTACACCTTC.

The genes are TRBV6-4 and TRBJ2-1; TRBD1 aligns across 8 bases. The V gene end was trimmed by 2 bases and the J gene end by 9 bases; junction bases not matched to a gene: 9. Germline V gene sequence: CDR1 MRHNA, CDR2 SNTAGT. The CDR3 is 15 amino acids. The CDR3 nucleotides are TGTGCCAGCAGTGACAGCCCGACAGGGGTTGGTGAGCAGTTCTTC. It codes for CASSDSPTGVGEQFF.

This clone was seen once. The rearrangement links TRBV7-2 to TRBJ2-3; D not resolved. This CDR3 has 15 residues. V lost 0 bases, J lost 0 bases, and 7 bases lay in between. Germline CDR1 is SGHTA and CDR2 is FQGNSA. CDR3 nucleotide sequence: TGTGCCAGCAGCTTAGCCGGAGCTAGCACAGATACGCAGTATTTT. The encoded protein is CASSLAGASTDTQYF.

This chain links TRBV5-4 with TRBJ2-2; D is unclear. Germline V gene data show CDR1 as SGHNT and CDR2 as YYREEE (reference sequence). Between the trimmed V and J ends, which lost 1 base and 1 base, there was a span of 5 bases. The CDR3 has 14 residues. CDR3 sequence: CASSLRRNTGELFF. The CDR3 DNA follows: TGTGCCAGCAGCTTGCGGCGGAACACCGGGGAGCTGTTTTTT.

The chain employs TRBV5-6 and TRBJ1-1, with D possibly TRBD1 on 6 matching bases. The CDR3 is made up of 15 amino acids. From germline, CDR1 is SGHDT and CDR2 YYEEEE. V was pared by 4 bases and J by 7 bases, with 20 bases between. The CDR3 spells CASSHPGGRGREAFF. The CDR3 nucleotides are TGTGCCAGCAGCCACCCGGGAGGCAGGGGACGTGAAGCTTTCTTT.

The chain uses TRBV19 and TRBJ1-5, with a possible D match to TRBD1 (5 bases). Between the trimmed V and J ends, which lost 3 bases and 7 bases, there was a span of 13 bases. Germline-derived CDR1 and CDR2 are LNHDA and SQIVND (reference sequence). CDR3 size: 14 residues. The DNA of the CDR3 is TGTGCCAGTAGTATCTTGGGGGACTCACAGCCCCAGCATTTT. Amino acids: CASSILGDSQPQHF.

The chain has TRBV5-4 and TRBJ1-4, with D maybe TRBD1 (5 bases). Per germline, CDR1 SGHNT and CDR2 YYREEE (reference sequence). This CDR3 has 14 residues. Trimming shortened V by 0 bases and J by 7 bases, and 10 bases separated the two germline ends. The DNA of the CDR3 is TGTGCCAGCAGCTTGGGAGGGGTAGGTGAAAAACTGTTTTTT. It translates to CASSLGGVGEKLFF.

The V call is TRBV6-1, the J call TRBJ2-1; TRBD2 agrees at 8 bases. Germline V CDR1 and CDR2: MNHNS, SASEGT. J gave up 6 bases and V 5 bases, and 9 bases lay outside the gene matches. The CDR3 totals 15 residues. CDR3 nucleotides: TGTGCCAGCAGTAATCTTGGGGGACTAGTCAATGAGCAGTTCTTC. It yields the protein CASSNLGGLVNEQFF.

The V call is TRBV12-2, the J call TRBJ2-1; TRBD2, the table's D call, was not compared with the DNA. TRBV12-2 is labeled a pseudogene. The CDR3 sequence is 17 residues long. Here the CDR3 reads CASRPSGGTSLFNEQFF. Here the CDR3 DNA reads TGTGCAAGTCGCCCCTCAGGAGGGACTAGTCTCTTTAATGAGCAGTTCTTC.

The chain uses TRBV9 and TRBJ2-2; D not certain. The length of the CDR3 is 13 residues. V was trimmed by 0 bases and J by 6 bases, leaving 6 bases between them. Germline V gives CDR1 SGDLS, CDR2 YYNGEE. CDR3 in amino acids: CASSVATAGELFF. The CDR3 nucleotides read TGTGCCAGCAGCGTAGCTACAGCCGGGGAGCTGTTTTTT.

The chain employs TRBV18 and TRBJ2-1, with 9 bases matching TRBD2. J was trimmed by 6 bases and V by 6 bases; bases with no gene match: 15. This CDR3 contains 17 residues. CDR1 and CDR2 (germline): KGHSH, LQKENI. The CDR3 sequence is CASSLRGSGRHFNEQFF. The CDR3 DNA reads TGTGCCAGCTCCCTTCGGGGGAGCGGGAGGCATTTCAATGAGCAGTTCTTC.

The chain is built from TRBV5-3 and TRBJ2-1; the D is unclear. TRBV5-3 is labeled an ORF, and its function is uncertain. The V end lost 0 bases, the J end lost 7 bases, and 17 bases lay between the germline ends. CDR3 size: 16 residues. The CDR3 sequence: CARSLALGKGRNEQFF. CDR3 in DNA: TGTGCCAGAAGCTTGGCTCTAGGCAAAGGAAGAAATGAGCAGTTCTTC.